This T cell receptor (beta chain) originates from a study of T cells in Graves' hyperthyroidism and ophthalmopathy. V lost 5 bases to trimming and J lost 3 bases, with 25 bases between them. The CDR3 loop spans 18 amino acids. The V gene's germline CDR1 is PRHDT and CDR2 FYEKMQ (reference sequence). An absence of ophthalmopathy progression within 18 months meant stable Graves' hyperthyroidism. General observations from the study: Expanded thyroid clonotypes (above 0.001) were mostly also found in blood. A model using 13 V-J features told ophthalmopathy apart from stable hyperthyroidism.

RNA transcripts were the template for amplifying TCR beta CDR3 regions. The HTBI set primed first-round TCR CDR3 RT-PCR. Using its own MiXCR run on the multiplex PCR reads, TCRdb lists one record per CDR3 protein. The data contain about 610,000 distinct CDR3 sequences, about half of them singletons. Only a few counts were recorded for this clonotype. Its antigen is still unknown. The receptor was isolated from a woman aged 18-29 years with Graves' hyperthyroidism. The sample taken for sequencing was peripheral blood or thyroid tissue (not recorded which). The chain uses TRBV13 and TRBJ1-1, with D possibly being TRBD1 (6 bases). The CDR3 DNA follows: TGTGCCAGCAGCCATCCTAGGGGGGGTGACCAAGTCGACACTGAAGCTTTCTTT. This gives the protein CASSHPRGGDQVDTEAFF.